The rows below give T cell receptor beta chains drawn from one sample of a study of blood T cell repertoires in COVID-19. Clones were read by immunoSEQ multiplex PCR, and TCRdb kept only the in-frame ones, dropping some. The table lists 90,000 to 100,000 clones, approximately 80% of them singletons, with under 11% in the top ten. Sequencing input: peripheral blood. The source of these receptors is a man between 70 and 80 years old with acute or convalescent COVID-19. Both conserved end residues are part of each CDR3. Each record gives: J gene, clone size, V gene, D gene, CDR3 protein, CDR3 DNA. The D gene is left open where the match is weak. Only part of the rows carry a size: once, few, many, or a class if the clone is expanded.

TRBJ1-1 . TRBV3-1/TRBV3-2 . CASSQGRGFEAFF TGTGCCAGCAGCCAAGGGCGGGGGTTTGAAGCTTTCTTT
TRBJ2-3 . TRBV30 . CAWSNGMRHSTDTQYF TGTGCCTGGAGTAACGGAATGAGGCATAGCACAGATACGCAGTATTTT
TRBJ1-5 few TRBV7-3 . CASSLGPLTVGGNQPQHF TGTGCCAGCAGCTTAGGCCCCCTAACGGTTGGAGGCAATCAGCCCCAGCATTTT
TRBJ2-7 . TRBV11-3 . CASSFTTDSYEQYF TGTGCCAGCAGCTTTACGACTGATTCCTACGAGCAGTACTTC
TRBJ1-4 . TRBV9 . CASSPLTGNNEKLFF TGTGCCAGCAGCCCGTTGACAGGAAACAATGAAAAACTGTTTTTT
TRBJ2-2 few TRBV14 . CASSQEDFRGTGELFF TGTGCCAGCAGCCAAGAGGACTTCCGGGGGACCGGGGAGCTGTTTTTT
TRBJ1-2 . TRBV7-2 . CASSLQGLRGYTF TGTGCCAGCAGTCTTCAGGGGCTGAGAGGCTACACCTTC
TRBJ1-3 . TRBV19 . CASISPRLDSGNTIYF TGTGCCAGTATCTCCCCCAGGCTCGACTCTGGAAACACCATATATTTT
TRBJ1-1 . TRBV5-6 . CASSLVQGPEAFF TGTGCCAGCAGCTTGGTACAGGGACCTGAAGCTTTCTTT
TRBJ2-3 . TRBV30 TRBD2 CAWSRAGAVSTDTQYF TGTGCCTGGAGTCGAGCGGGAGCAGTCAGCACAGATACGCAGTATTTT
TRBJ2-1 . TRBV5-5 . CASSFGEDSSYNEQFF TGTGCCAGCAGCTTTGGCGAGGATAGCTCCTACAATGAGCAGTTCTTC
TRBJ2-3 . TRBV7-2 TRBD1 CASSITPGGPSTDTQYF TGTGCCAGCAGCATAACCCCAGGGGGCCCGAGCACAGATACGCAGTATTTT
TRBJ2-3 . TRBV19 . CASSYRVADTQYF TGTGCCAGTAGTTACAGGGTGGCAGATACGCAGTATTTT
TRBJ1-5 . TRBV18 . CASSGGAGGNQPQHF TGTGCCAGCTCAGGGGGAGCGGGCGGCAATCAGCCCCAGCATTTT
TRBJ2-5 . TRBV2 . CASSEMGAHFGETQYF TGTGCCAGCAGTGAGATGGGGGCGCATTTTGGAGAGACCCAGTACTTC
TRBJ2-1 . TRBV23-1 TRBD2 CASSQGLVYEQFF TGCGCCAGCAGTCAGGGACTAGTCTATGAGCAGTTCTTC
TRBJ1-5 . TRBV9 . CASSVTGDQPQHF TGTGCCAGCAGCGTCACAGGAGATCAGCCCCAGCATTTT
TRBJ1-2 . TRBV6-5 TRBD1 CASSYPADRASYGYTF TGTGCCAGCAGTTACCCTGCGGACAGGGCGAGCTATGGCTACACCTTC
TRBJ1-2 . TRBV3-1/TRBV3-2 TRBD1 CASNPGQGNYGYTF TGTGCCAGCAACCCGGGACAGGGTAACTATGGCTACACCTTC
TRBJ1-1 . TRBV7-8 TRBD1 CASSLDTGTGRGAFF TGTGCCAGCAGCTTAGACACCGGGACAGGGAGGGGAGCTTTCTTT
TRBJ2-2 . TRBV10-2 . CASSELPRGTGELFF TGCGCCAGCAGTGAACTACCTCGTGGCACCGGGGAGCTGTTTTTT
TRBJ2-3 . TRBV5-1 TRBD2 CASSSSLAGGTGYTQYF TGCGCCAGCAGCTCCTCTCTAGCGGGGGGGACTGGTTATACGCAGTATTTT
TRBJ1-3 . TRBV3-1/TRBV3-2 . CASSQAVIFGNTIYF TGTGCCAGCAGCCAAGCGGTTATATTTGGAAACACCATATATTTT
TRBJ2-5 . TRBV10-3 TRBD2 CAISESERGGETQYF TGTGCCATCAGTGAGTCGGAGCGGGGGGGAGAGACCCAGTACTTC
TRBJ2-3 . TRBV30 TRBD2 CAFSSGSGDTQYF TGCGCATTTAGTAGCGGGAGTGGAGATACGCAGTATTTT
TRBJ2-5 . TRBV11-2 . CASSRSPKETQYF TGTGCCAGCAGCCGCAGTCCCAAGGAGACCCAGTACTTC
TRBJ2-3 . TRBV6-2/TRBV6-3 TRBD2 CASSYRTSGKADTQYF TGTGCCAGCAGTTACCGGACTAGCGGGAAGGCAGATACGCAGTATTTT